This entry lists 16 T cell receptor beta chains sequenced from one sample in a study of T cell responses to AZD1222 COVID-19 vaccine. Some clones are missing from TCRdb's copy, which holds only in-frame ones; the method was immunoSEQ multiplex PCR. The repertoire holds roughly 120,000 clones, with roughly 89% as singletons. Source: peripheral blood, taken 28 days after the second AZD1222 dose. These receptors all stem from an adult who received the AZD1222 COVID-19 vaccine.

V and J are TRBV7-3 and TRBJ1-1; D gene ambiguous. V was shortened by 5 bases and J by 2 bases, with 9 bases between the two germline ends. CDR3 length equals 13 residues. CDR1 and CDR2 (germline): SGHTA, FQGTGA. CDR3 loop: CASSPFKNTEAFF. The CDR3 DNA reads TGTGCCAGCAGCCCCTTTAAAAACACTGAAGCTTTCTTT.

The V and J genes are TRBV20-1 and TRBJ2-7; weak D call: TRBD1 (5 bases). The ends were cut back, 3 bases at V and 2 bases at J, with 17 bases in the middle. Germline V gene lookup returns CDR1 DFQATT and CDR2 SNEGSKA (reference sequence). The CDR3 consists of 15 residues. In nucleotides, the CDR3 is TGCAGTGCTAGTTCCCATACAGGTTCCACCTACGAGCAGTACTTC. It yields the protein CSASSHTGSTYEQYF.

This chain links TRBV3-1 (or the pseudogene TRBV3-2) with TRBJ2-3, with 10 bases aligning to TRBD2. The CDR3 loop spans 19 amino acids. The V gene's germline CDR1 is LGHDT and CDR2 YNNKEL (reference sequence). V lost 1 base to trimming and J lost 3 bases; unmatched junction nucleotides: 13. In DNA, the CDR3 is TGTGCCAGCAGCCAAGGGGGGCCTAGCGGGAGCACTGGGACAGATACGCAGTATTTT. Its translation is CASSQGGPSGSTGTDTQYF.

The rearrangement links TRBV5-8 to TRBJ1-2, with a possible D match to TRBD1 (5 bases). V gave up 0 bases and J gave up 2 bases, with 5 bases separating them. The CDR3 sequence is 13 residues long. Germline V gives CDR1 SGHTS, CDR2 YDEGEE. CDR3 amino acids: CASSLGQNYGYTF. The CDR3 nucleotides read TGTGCCAGCAGCTTGGGACAGAACTATGGCTACACCTTC.

This clone was observed a handful of times. The chain uses TRBV6-5 and TRBJ1-1, with a possible D match to TRBD1 (5 bases). The CDR3 is 14 amino acids. Germline values: CDR1 MNHEY, CDR2 SVGAGI. Trimming took off 1 base at V and 8 bases at J, with 14 bases between the two ends. The CDR3 DNA follows: TGTGCCAGCAGTTACTACAGGCAAAAGGGGGAAGCTTTCTTT. Translating it yields CASSYYRQKGEAFF.

This CDR3 reads CASRRGYWGESYNEQFF. In nucleotides, the CDR3 is TGTGCCAGCAGGAGGGGCTATTGGGGGGAATCCTACAATGAGCAGTTCTTC. The gene calls are TRBV2 and TRBJ2-1, with D perhaps matching TRBD2 (6 bases). V was shortened by 6 bases and J by 1 base, with 19 bases between the two germline ends. This CDR3 has 17 residues. Germline V gene sequence: CDR1 SNHLY, CDR2 FYNNEI.

The rearrangement joins TRBV9 to TRBJ2-5, with D perhaps matching TRBD2 (5 bases). Germline CDR1 SGDLS, CDR2 YYNGEE. CDR3 length equals 15 residues. V lost 0 bases and J 1 base, leaving 10 bases between the germline ends. Here the CDR3 reads CASSVGFGIQETQYF. Written as DNA, the CDR3 is TGTGCCAGCAGCGTAGGATTCGGGATCCAAGAGACCCAGTACTTC.

The chain is built from TRBV28 and TRBJ2-7; D not certain. V was trimmed by 4 bases and J by 3 bases, leaving 7 bases between them. This CDR3 is built from 12 residues. Germline-derived CDR1 and CDR2 are MDHEN and SYDVKM. CDR3 nucleotides: TGTGCCAGCAGTTCCATTCTCTACGAGCAGTACTTC. It specifies CASSSILYEQYF.

This chain connects TRBV3-1 (or the pseudogene TRBV3-2) to TRBJ1-1; D is unclear. CDR1 is LGHDT, CDR2 YNNKEL, per germline (reference sequence). The CDR3 contains 13 residues. With 3 bases removed from V and 7 bases from J, the gap between germline ends came to 12 bases. This chain's CDR3 is CASSQVERVEAFF. The CDR3 nucleotides read TGTGCCAGCAGCCAGGTAGAGCGAGTTGAAGCTTTCTTT.

The gene calls are TRBV5-1 and TRBJ2-2; D perhaps matches TRBD2 (6 bases). Looked up from germline, CDR1 is SGHRS and CDR2 is YFSETQ. The ends were cut back, 4 bases at V and 7 bases at J, with 17 bases in the middle. This CDR3 region has 15 residues. Here the CDR3 reads CASSPPWEVHGELFF. DNA for the CDR3: TGCGCCAGCAGCCCCCCCTGGGAGGTACACGGGGAGCTGTTTTTT.

The rearrangement joins TRBV5-1 to TRBJ2-2; D not certain. Trimming took 2 bases from V and 3 from J, leaving 5 bases between them. CDR1 and CDR2 from the germline V gene are SGHRS and YFSETQ. CDR3 length: 13 residues. CDR3 region: CASSFLDTGELFF. CDR3 bases: TGCGCCAGCAGCTTTCTGGACACCGGGGAGCTGTTTTTT.

The chain has TRBV18 and TRBJ1-1; D remains unclear. Germline V gene sequence: CDR1 KGHSH, CDR2 LQKENI. Trimming removed 5 bases at V and 2 bases at J, with 21 bases between. This CDR3 region has 17 residues. The CDR3 DNA reads as TGTGCCAGCTCATCCCGGGAGATCGACCGGGGAAACACTGAAGCTTTCTTT. Amino acid sequence: CASSSREIDRGNTEAFF. Combining the CDR3 with reference TRBV18 and TRBJ1-1 gives the whole variable domain NAGVMQNPRHLVRRRGQEARLRCSPMKGHSHVYWYRQLPEEGLKFMVYLQKENIIDESGMPKERFSAEFPKEGPSILRIQQVVRGDSAAYFCASSSREIDRGNTEAFFGQGTRLTVV.

This clone was detected once. The V call is TRBV6-5, the J call TRBJ2-3; D unresolved. The CDR3 is 12 amino acids. Deletions cut 7 bases from V and 0 bases from J, with 5 bases between. Germline assignment: CDR1 MNHEY and CDR2 SVGAGI. The CDR3 DNA is TGTGCCAGCACGGCTAGCACAGATACGCAGTATTTT. This gives the protein CASTASTDTQYF.

V usage is TRBV11-2 and J usage is TRBJ1-2; D gene uncertain. With 4 bases removed from V and 8 bases from J, the gap between germline ends came to 29 bases. Germline values: CDR1 SGHAT, CDR2 FQNNGV. This CDR3 comprises 18 residues. The CDR3 protein is CASSSIRPTAYEVAGYTF. In DNA, the CDR3 is TGTGCCAGCAGCTCTATTAGGCCCACGGCCTATGAAGTCGCGGGCTACACCTTC. Based on the CDR3 plus reference TRBV11-2 and TRBJ1-2, the full variable domain is EAGVAQSPRYKIIEKRQSVAFWCNPISGHATLYWYQQILGQGPKLLIQFQNNGVVDDSQLPKDRFSAERLKGVDSTLKIQPAKLEDSAVYLCASSSIRPTAYEVAGYTFGSGTRLTVV.

V is TRBV7-2 and J is TRBJ1-1, with D unresolved. The V end was cut by 1 base, the J end by 3 bases, with 18 bases between. The CDR3 is made up of 17 amino acids. Germline V CDR1 and CDR2: SGHTA, FQGNSA. The CDR3 loop reads CASSLDRWAALHTEAFF. CDR3 nucleotides: TGTGCCAGCAGCTTAGATAGGTGGGCAGCACTACACACTGAAGCTTTCTTT.

J is TRBJ1-1 and V is TRBV27; 7 nucleotides agree with TRBD1. V was pared by 7 bases and J by 3 bases, with 11 bases of the junction left unmatched. Germline V CDR1 and CDR2: MNHEY, SMNVEV (reference sequence). The CDR3 runs to 15 residues. CDR3 sequence reads: CASKRSRGVYTEAFF. The CDR3 nucleotides read TGTGCCAGCAAGCGTTCCAGGGGGGTGTACACTGAAGCTTTCTTT.